By frequency in the sample, the clone carrying this T cell receptor beta chain is medium-sized. Antigen specificity is unknown. The authors built TCR beta libraries using iRepertoire HTBI primers and Arm-PCR of CDR3 regions. TCRdb fed the multiplex PCR reads into MiXCR, producing one record per CDR3 protein. The sample lists 350,000 to 450,000 distinct CDR3 sequences, less than 25% occurring once. V gave up 8 bases and J gave up 1 base; unmatched junction bases: 9. The CDR3 is 16 residues long. This specimen comes from a study of regulatory T cells in long-lasting Graves disease. Study-level points and caveats: Sharing of public clonotypes was greater in persistent patients (around 2,500) than in new patients (about 970).

Time point: persistent/refractory GD, antithyroid drugs over 5 years with positive TRAb. RNA extracted from PBMCs served as the sequencing template. The sample consisted of peripheral blood mononuclear cells (PBMCs), taken when the disease was refractory, from a patient treated with antithyroid drugs. The chain has TRBV12-3 or TRBV12-4 and TRBJ2-2; 8 bases are a match to TRBD2. This TCR was recovered from a female donor with Graves disease. CDR3 in amino acids: CASRLLAGRNTGELFF. DNA of the CDR3: TGTGCCAGCCGGTTATTAGCGGGGCGGAACACCGGGGAGCTGTTTTTT.